This TCR beta chain was found in a study of T-cell memory formation after mild COVID-19. Germline values: CDR1 SEHNR, CDR2 FQNEAQ (reference sequence). This CDR3 has 14 amino acids. V was clipped by 5 bases and J by 7 bases, with 18 bases between them. A single record per CDR3 protein comes from TCRdb applying MiXCR to the 5' RACE reads. Of hundreds of thousands of distinct CDR3 sequences listed, over 15% are singletons. The rearrangement uses TRBV7-9 and TRBJ2-7; a weak D match, TRBD2 (6 bases). Sequencing was carried out using PBMCs or a T cell subset sorted from them (not recorded which). The sequence was collected from a man between 18 and 29 years old who had mild COVID-19 (a few samples of this study predate the infection). Cell type and time point are not known. DNA of the CDR3: TGTGCCAGCAGCCCTACCGGAGGGGCTAGTGAGCAGTACTTC. Its protein is CASSPTGGASEQYF.